This T cell receptor beta chain is from a study of cytomegalovirus exposure and HLA in healthy donors. The PCR made use of 60 Vbeta and 13 Jbeta primers. TCRdb keeps only in-frame clones here, not all; method: immunoSEQ multiplex PCR. The table has 130,000 or so clones, 70% to 75% seen once. Germline CDR1 SGHRS, CDR2 YFSETQ. V lost 4 bases, J lost 5 bases, and 9 bases stayed unmatched. The CDR3 is made up of 15 amino acids. The sequence was obtained from a woman aged 40-49 years in good health and CMV-seropositive. The sequenced sample was PBMCs. This chain uses TRBV5-1 with TRBJ1-1, with 9 positions matching TRBD1. Written as DNA, the CDR3 is TGCGCCAGCAGCCCGCGACAGGGGGTAAGGACTGAAGCTTTCTTT. Protein product: CASSPRQGVRTEAFF.